The 5 T cell receptor beta chains presented below share a single source sample, sequenced in a study of response to subunit inactivated influenza vaccine. MiXCR, run by TCRdb on the RT-PCR reads, gives a single entry per CDR3 protein. The data contain about half a million distinct CDR3 sequences, approximately 7.6% of them singletons. The sequencing here drew on PBMCs from blood, taken less than 30 months after vaccination. These TCRs come from a man in his fifties or sixties who received an inactivated influenza vaccine.

This clonotype was recorded at least ten times. The chain recombines TRBV20-1 with TRBJ1-1; TRBD1 is a possible D gene (5 bases). From germline, CDR1 is DFQATT and CDR2 SNEGSKA (reference sequence). This CDR3 is 12 amino acids long. With 3 bases removed from V and 2 bases from J, the gap between germline ends came to 7 bases. Here the CDR3 reads CSASRGNTEAFF. CDR3 DNA: TGCAGTGCTAGTAGGGGCAACACTGAAGCTTTCTTT.

The table lists this clonotype with a few counts. The chain has TRBV7-2 and TRBJ2-2; 11 bases are shared with TRBD2. Trimming cost V 3 bases and J 4 bases; bases outside gene matches: 7. This CDR3 is 17 amino acids long. Germline V gives CDR1 SGHTA, CDR2 FQGNSA. The CDR3 loop is CASSFSLAGGSTGELFF. In DNA form, the CDR3 reads TGTGCCAGCAGCTTCAGCCTAGCGGGAGGTTCCACCGGGGAGCTGTTTTTT.

Details on this clonotype: One junction end does not reproduce the germline sequence, and a read error may be involved. J is TRBJ1-3 and V is TRBV20-1, with D possibly TRBD1 on 5 matching bases. The CDR3 contains 13 residues. Germline CDR1 DFQATT, CDR2 SNEGSKA (reference sequence). CDR3 sequence reads: CSAGRDSENTIYF. CDR3 in DNA: TGCAGTGCGGGCAGGGACTCTGAAAACACCATATATTTT.

There are many counts of this clonotype. The CDR3, as DNA: TGTGCCATTGGGACTGGAAACAATGAGCAGTTCTTC. It translates to CAIGTGNNEQFF. The V and J genes are TRBV10-3 and TRBJ2-1; a possible D gene is TRBD2 (6 bases). V lost 9 bases to trimming and J lost 5 bases, with 11 bases between them. The length of the CDR3 is 12 residues. Germline lookup yields CDR1 ENHRY and CDR2 SYGVKD.

This clonotype came up a few times. The DNA for the CDR3 is TGTGCCAGCAGCCAAGATCGAGGACTCACCGGGGAGCTGTTTTTT. It yields the protein CASSQDRGLTGELFF. The chain employs TRBV4-2 and TRBJ2-2, with D perhaps matching TRBD2 (5 bases). V was shortened by 0 bases and J by 4 bases, with 9 bases between the two germline ends. CDR1 LGHNA and CDR2 YNFKEQ come from the germline V gene. This CDR3 spans 15 amino acids.